The rows below give T cell receptor beta chains drawn from one sample of a study of T-cell reconstitution after alpha-beta-depleted transplantation in children. TCRdb reprocessed the PCR reads via MiXCR and lists one record per CDR3 protein. The table includes around 960,000 distinct CDR3 sequences, about 29% detected once. Sequencing was performed on PBMCs, mostly from graft donor cells, taken 360 days after TCRalphabeta/CD19-depleted stem cell transplant. The receptors stem from a boy younger than two who had a stem cell transplant for SCID, so the T cells may come from the graft donor. Both conserved end residues are part of each CDR3. Fields, in order: D gene, J gene, clone size, V gene, CDR3 protein, CDR3 DNA. The D gene is left open where the match is weak. Expanded clones get a size class; other rows say once, few or many, or leave the size out.

TRBD1	TRBJ2-7	-	TRBV10-1	CASSDPGTGAHEQYF	TGCGCCAGCAGTGATCCAGGGACAGGGGCCCACGAGCAGTACTTC
-	TRBJ1-4	once	TRBV2	CASSVRRTTTNEKLFF	TGTGCCAGCAGTGTAAGGAGAACCACAACTAATGAAAAACTGTTTTTT
-	TRBJ1-2	-	TRBV20-1	CSASFREGGNGYTF	TGCAGTGCTAGTTTCAGGGAGGGTGGGAATGGCTACACCTTC
TRBD2	TRBJ2-2	few	TRBV6-1	CASIPLAGGPVDTGELFF	TGTGCCAGCATTCCCCTAGCGGGGGGGCCGGTCGACACCGGGGAGCTGTTTTTT
TRBD1	TRBJ2-2	-	TRBV5-1	CASSSQGGYGELFF	TGCGCCAGCAGCTCACAGGGGGGCTACGGGGAGCTGTTTTTT
TRBD2	TRBJ2-7	few	TRBV11-2	CASSFLRGGYEQYF	TGTGCCAGCAGCTTCCTTCGCGGGGGCTACGAGCAGTACTTC
-	TRBJ2-7	-	TRBV29-1	CSVGAGWVEQYF	TGCAGCGTTGGAGCAGGGTGGGTCGAGCAGTACTTC
TRBD1	TRBJ1-1	-	TRBV20-1	CSARSPTGDNTEAFF	TGCAGTGCTAGGAGCCCGACAGGGGACAACACTGAAGCTTTCTTT
-	TRBJ2-4	-	TRBV28	CASSFGGPYDIQYF	TGTGCCAGCAGTTTCGGGGGACCCTACGACATTCAGTACTTC
-	TRBJ1-1	few	TRBV29-1	CSVVERRANTEAFF	TGCAGCGTTGTCGAAAGAAGAGCGAACACTGAAGCTTTCTTT
-	TRBJ1-2	-	TRBV5-1	CASSLVDFGDGYTF	TGCGCCAGCAGCTTGGTGGATTTCGGGGATGGCTACACCTTC
-	TRBJ2-1	-	TRBV7-3	CASSLSHGNEQFF	TGTGCCAGCAGCTTAAGCCACGGGAATGAGCAGTTCTTC
-	TRBJ1-2	-	TRBV29-1	CSVERGNYGYTF	TGCAGCGTTGAAAGGGGAAACTATGGCTACACCTTC
-	TRBJ2-2	-	TRBV12-3/TRBV12-4	CASMRGRNTGELFF	TGTGCCAGCATGCGGGGGCGGAACACCGGGGAGCTGTTTTTT
TRBD2	TRBJ2-5	-	TRBV11-2	CASSLGLATQETQYF	TGTGCCAGCAGCTTAGGACTAGCCACGCAAGAGACCCAGTACTTC
TRBD1	TRBJ2-1	-	TRBV20-1	CSARGGTGDEQFF	TGCAGTGCTAGAGGGGGGACAGGGGATGAGCAGTTCTTC
-	TRBJ2-2	-	TRBV18	CASSPLQTNTGELFF	TGTGCCAGCTCACCTCTCCAGACGAACACCGGGGAGCTGTTTTTT
-	TRBJ1-1	few	TRBV13	CASCGVLEGNTEAFF	TGTGCCAGCTGTGGGGTCTTGGAGGGGAACACTGAAGCTTTCTTT
-	TRBJ2-1	few	TRBV12-3/TRBV12-4	CASSHNPNVAEQFF	TGTGCCAGCAGTCATAACCCGAACGTTGCTGAGCAGTTCTTC
-	TRBJ1-2	once	TRBV5-5	CASSLVGSGGGYTF	TGTGCCAGCAGCTTGGTCGGTAGTGGGGGCGGCTACACCTTC
-	TRBJ1-2	-	TRBV20-1	CSARGRVAGHGYTF	TGCAGTGCTAGAGGTCGGGTAGCGGGACATGGCTACACCTTC
-	TRBJ1-1	-	TRBV15	CATDQDIREAFF	TGTGCCACCGACCAAGACATCCGTGAAGCTTTCTTT
TRBD2	TRBJ2-5	-	TRBV6-5	CASSYPAASGQETQYF	TGTGCCAGCAGTTACCCAGCTGCTAGCGGCCAAGAGACCCAGTACTTC
-	TRBJ2-1	-	TRBV7-9	CASSSPGQYNEQFF	TGTGCCAGCAGCTCTCCAGGGCAGTACAATGAGCAGTTCTTC
-	TRBJ2-5	-	TRBV2	CASSYSGLLETQYF	TGTGCCAGCAGTTATTCGGGACTCCTGGAGACCCAGTACTTC
-	TRBJ2-7	-	TRBV25-1	CASSEFDSYEQYF	TGTGCCAGCAGTGAATTTGACAGCTACGAGCAGTACTTC
TRBD2	TRBJ2-1	-	TRBV12-3/TRBV12-4	CASSPTSGGARQFF	TGTGCCAGCAGTCCGACTAGCGGGGGGGCCAGGCAGTTCTTC
-	TRBJ2-1	many	TRBV14	CASSHLGASLLYNEQFF	TGTGCCAGCAGCCATCTGGGTGCATCTCTGTTATACAATGAGCAGTTCTTC
-	TRBJ1-5	once	TRBV15	CATSRDGVNQPQHF	TGTGCCACCAGCAGAGATGGGGTAAATCAGCCCCAGCATTTT
TRBD2	TRBJ2-1	-	TRBV2	CASRLAGAFNEQFF	TGTGCCAGCAGACTAGCGGGAGCCTTCAATGAGCAGTTCTTC
-	TRBJ2-1	-	TRBV6-2/TRBV6-3	CASSYEAGPRNEQFF	TGTGCCAGCAGTTACGAGGCAGGGCCTCGAAATGAGCAGTTCTTC
-	TRBJ2-7	few	TRBV12-3/TRBV12-4	CASSFKRNYEQYF	TGTGCCAGCAGTTTTAAAAGAAACTACGAGCAGTACTTC
TRBD1	TRBJ2-1	few	TRBV15	CATRQTGGREQFF	TGTGCCACCAGGCAGACAGGGGGCAGAGAGCAGTTCTTC
TRBD1	TRBJ2-7	-	TRBV29-1	CSVRTGGHKDYEQYF	TGCAGCGTAAGGACAGGGGGCCACAAAGACTACGAGCAGTACTTC
-	TRBJ2-1	-	TRBV13	CASSLGSSPRSSYNEQFF	TGTGCCAGCAGCTTAGGTAGTAGTCCCCGGAGCTCCTACAATGAGCAGTTCTTC
-	TRBJ1-1	few	TRBV20-1	CSAGRVSTEAFF	TGCAGTGCTGGCCGGGTGAGCACTGAAGCTTTCTTT
TRBD1	TRBJ1-1	-	TRBV20-1	CSAREVIRGGTEAFF	TGCAGTGCTAGAGAAGTCATCAGGGGGGGCACTGAAGCTTTCTTT
-	TRBJ2-5	few	TRBV10-3	CAISDSRESEETQYF	TGTGCCATCAGTGACTCAAGGGAATCGGAGGAGACCCAGTACTTC
-	TRBJ2-1	-	TRBV19	CASSIVSPAGSSYNEQFF	TGTGCCAGTAGTATCGTTTCCCCAGCAGGAAGCTCCTACAATGAGCAGTTCTTC
TRBD2	TRBJ2-1	-	TRBV12-3/TRBV12-4	CASSPGGSGGTIVKGNEQFF	TGTGCCAGCAGCCCTGGTGGGTCGGGGGGAACTATAGTGAAGGGCAATGAGCAGTTCTTC
-	TRBJ1-1	-	TRBV20-1	CSARDGPNTEAFF	TGCAGTGCTAGAGATGGGCCAAACACTGAAGCTTTCTTT
TRBD1	TRBJ1-4	-	TRBV12-3/TRBV12-4	CASSPGTGSLATNEKLFF	TGTGCCAGCAGTCCCGGGACAGGGAGCCTAGCAACTAATGAAAAACTGTTTTTT
-	TRBJ2-5	few	TRBV29-1	CSVERETQYF	TGCAGCGTTGAAAGGGAGACCCAGTACTTC
-	TRBJ2-5	-	TRBV5-1	CASSLTYVQETQYF	TGCGCCAGCAGCTTGACATACGTCCAAGAGACCCAGTACTTC
TRBD2	TRBJ2-3	-	TRBV4-2	CASMRQTSGGAKSTDTQYF	TGTGCCAGCATGCGCCAGACTAGCGGGGGGGCCAAGTCGACAGATACGCAGTATTTT
-	TRBJ2-2	-	TRBV11-2	CASSLIRRPGELFF	TGTGCCAGCAGCTTAATCAGGCGCCCCGGGGAGCTGTTTTTT
-	TRBJ2-7	-	TRBV12-3/TRBV12-4	CASRKGAGPFTYEQYF	TGTGCCAGCAGGAAGGGTGCGGGGCCTTTTACCTACGAGCAGTACTTC
-	TRBJ1-6	-	TRBV7-9	CASSLDEGVDSPLHF	TGTGCCAGCAGCTTAGATGAGGGGGTTGATTCACCCCTCCACTTT
-	TRBJ2-4	few	TRBV7-9	CASSFQLPSNIQYF	TGTGCCAGCAGCTTCCAGTTACCATCAAACATTCAGTACTTC
-	TRBJ2-7	-	TRBV7-2	CASSLGPTLGEQYF	TGTGCCAGCAGCTTAGGACCCACGTTAGGGGAGCAGTACTTC
-	TRBJ2-7	few	TRBV20-1	CSARIVSAYEQYF	TGCAGTGCTCGAATCGTCTCAGCCTACGAGCAGTACTTC
-	TRBJ1-2	-	TRBV7-8	CASSLGGRGGRYVTALYGYTF	TGTGCCAGCAGCTTAGGAGGGAGAGGAGGCCGGTATGTGACGGCGCTCTATGGCTACACCTTC
TRBD1	TRBJ2-5	few	TRBV12-3/TRBV12-4	CASSSDRRWETQYF	TGTGCCAGCAGTTCGGACAGGCGGTGGGAGACCCAGTACTTC
TRBD1	TRBJ1-1	few	TRBV7-8	CASSLAYDRAHTEAFF	TGTGCCAGCAGCTTAGCTTATGACAGGGCGCATACTGAAGCTTTCTTT
TRBD2	TRBJ2-7	-	TRBV20-1	CSARDPNSGGAPINYEQYF	TGCAGTGCTAGAGACCCTAATAGCGGGGGGGCTCCTATTAACTACGAGCAGTACTTC
-	TRBJ2-7	-	TRBV14	CASSQESLDISYEQYF	TGTGCCAGCAGCCAAGAGTCCCTCGACATCTCCTACGAGCAGTACTTC
TRBD1	TRBJ2-7	-	TRBV27	CASRGQGDYEQYF	TGTGCCAGCAGGGGTCAGGGGGACTACGAGCAGTACTTC
TRBD2	TRBJ2-2	-	TRBV7-6	CASSGPRAGGTGELFF	TGTGCCAGCAGCGGACCGAGGGCGGGGGGCACCGGGGAGCTGTTTTTT
-	TRBJ2-3	few	TRBV12-3/TRBV12-4	CASSPSNSDTQYF	TGTGCCAGCAGTCCGAGTAACTCAGATACGCAGTATTTT